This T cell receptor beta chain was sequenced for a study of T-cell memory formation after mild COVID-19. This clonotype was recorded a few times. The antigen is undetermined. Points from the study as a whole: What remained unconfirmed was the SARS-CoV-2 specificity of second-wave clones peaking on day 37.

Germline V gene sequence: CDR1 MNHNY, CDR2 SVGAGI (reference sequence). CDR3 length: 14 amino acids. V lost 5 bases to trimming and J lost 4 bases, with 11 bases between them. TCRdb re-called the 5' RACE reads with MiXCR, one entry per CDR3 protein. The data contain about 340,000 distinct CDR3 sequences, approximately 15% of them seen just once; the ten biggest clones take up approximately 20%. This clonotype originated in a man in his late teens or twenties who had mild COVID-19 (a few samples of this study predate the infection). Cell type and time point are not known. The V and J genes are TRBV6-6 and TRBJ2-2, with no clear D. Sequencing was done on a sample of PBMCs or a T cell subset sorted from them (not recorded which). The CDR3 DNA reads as TGTGCCAGCAGTCCCCCCCTAACCACCGGGGAGCTGTTTTTT. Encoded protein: CASSPPLTTGELFF.